Listed here are 10 T cell receptor beta chains from one sample, sequenced in a study of CD4+ T cells in melanoma. Produced via immunoSEQ multiplex PCR; TCRdb's table is partial and in-frame only. The sample carries 90,000 to 130,000 clones, 92% recorded once. The specimen was peripheral blood. These receptors came from a human donor with melanoma.

The J gene is TRBJ2-2, the V gene TRBV28; TRBD2 matches 10 bases. The CDR3 is 15 amino acids. From germline, CDR1 is MDHEN and CDR2 SYDVKM. After removal of 6 bases from V and 2 bases from J, the junction contained 3 bases not matched to a gene. The CDR3 loop reads CASSGLAENTGELFF. The CDR3, as DNA: TGTGCCAGCAGCGGACTAGCGGAAAACACCGGGGAGCTGTTTTTT.

The V call is TRBV6-1, the J call TRBJ2-7, with D perhaps TRBD1 or TRBD2 (5 bases each). The CDR3 spans 14 residues. Deletions cut 1 base from V and 6 bases from J, with 13 bases between. Germline V gene lookup returns CDR1 MNHNS and CDR2 SASEGT. CDR3 amino acids: CASSEGGTNFEQYF. The CDR3 DNA follows: TGTGCCAGCAGTGAAGGGGGGACCAACTTCGAGCAGTACTTC.

The gene calls are TRBV5-1 and TRBJ2-7; no definite D call. CDR3 length: 14 amino acids. Germline lookup yields CDR1 SGHRS and CDR2 YFSETQ. The V end was cut by 6 bases, the J end by 3 bases, with 16 bases between. The CDR3 loop is CASTQDRPSYEQYF. In DNA form, the CDR3 reads TGCGCCAGCACCCAGGACCGACCGAGCTACGAGCAGTACTTC.

The chain employs TRBV7-7 and TRBJ1-2, with D perhaps matching TRBD1 (6 bases). The CDR3 is made up of 14 amino acids. The V and J ends lost 4 bases and 6 bases respectively, with 15 bases between them. The germline V gene has CDR1 SSHAT and CDR2 FNYEAQ (reference sequence). CDR3 bases: TGTGCCAGCAGCTCAAGGATACAGGGACATGGCTACACCTTC. Protein sequence: CASSSRIQGHGYTF.

CDR3 loop: CASSWGRDPAGYEQYF. DNA for the CDR3: TGTGCCAGCAGCTGGGGGCGGGACCCCGCAGGGTACGAGCAGTACTTC. The J gene is TRBJ2-7, the V gene TRBV11-3; D might be TRBD1 or TRBD2, each matching 6 bases. The CDR3 covers 16 residues. The ends were cut back, 4 bases at V and 4 bases at J, with 20 bases in the middle. Looked up from germline, CDR1 is SGHNT and CDR2 is YENEEA. The entire variable domain, with the rest obtained from reference TRBV11-3 and TRBJ2-7, is as follows: EAGVVQSPRYKIIEKKQPVAFWCNPISGHNTLYWYLQNLGQGPELLIRYENEEAVDDSQLPKDRFSAERLKGVDSTLKIQPAELGDSAVYLCASSWGRDPAGYEQYFGPGTRLTVT.

The genes are TRBV18 and TRBJ1-2; 7 nucleotides match TRBD1. Per the germline V gene, CDR1 is KGHSH and CDR2 is LQKENI. Trimming cost V 3 bases and J 0 bases; bases outside gene matches: 7. This CDR3 spans 16 amino acids. This chain's CDR3 is CASSPLVTGANYGYTF. The CDR3 DNA follows: TGTGCCAGCTCACCCTTGGTTACAGGGGCTAACTATGGCTACACCTTC.

The J gene is TRBJ2-1, the V gene TRBV2; 8 bases map to TRBD2. The CDR3 totals 17 residues. In germline, CDR1 is SNHLY, CDR2 FYNNEI. Trimming cost V 3 bases and J 1 base; bases outside gene matches: 8. CDR3 nucleotide sequence: TGTGCCAGCAGTGAGAGGGTAGCGGGGTTTTCCTACAATGAGCAGTTCTTC. Its protein is CASSERVAGFSYNEQFF.

This chain joins TRBV9 and TRBJ2-7; no firm D call. This CDR3 contains 14 residues. Per the germline V gene, CDR1 is SGDLS and CDR2 is YYNGEE. The V end was cut by 0 bases, the J end by 2 bases, with 9 bases between. This chain's CDR3 is CASSVDSSTYEQYF. The CDR3 bases are TGTGCCAGCAGCGTAGACTCATCAACCTACGAGCAGTACTTC.

This clone has just one count. This chain links TRBV7-3 with TRBJ2-2; maybe TRBD2 (6 bases). V dropped 5 bases and J dropped 2 bases, with 12 bases sitting between them. The CDR3 consists of 15 residues. Per germline, CDR1 SGHTA and CDR2 FQGTGA. For the CDR3, the DNA is TGTGCCAGCAGCCCTCCGGGAGCTAACACCGGGGAGCTGTTTTTT. It is translated as CASSPPGANTGELFF.

As DNA, the CDR3 is TGTGCCAGCAGCCCGGGCTTCACAGATACGCAGTATTTT. This encodes CASSPGFTDTQYF. This chain uses TRBV5-6 with TRBJ2-3; D uncertain. The V and J ends lost 4 bases and 2 bases respectively, with 8 bases between them. The CDR3 sequence is 13 residues long. CDR1 and CDR2 from the germline V gene are SGHDT and YYEEEE.